Listed below are T cell receptor beta chains from one sample, sequenced in a study of graft-versus-host responses after intestinal transplantation. TCRdb keeps only in-frame clones here, not all; method: immunoSEQ multiplex PCR. The sample carries some 64,000 clones, 85% to 95% recorded once. Their antigen targets remain unknown. The sequenced sample was unstimulated CD8+ T cells sorted from spleen or lymph node cells, obtained before transplant. Receptors were obtained from a human donor who was the organ donor for an intestinal transplant. CDR3s include the opening cysteine and the closing phenylalanine or tryptophan. Each record gives: J gene, V gene, clone size, D gene, CDR3 DNA, CDR3 protein. A D gene is named only where the DNA matches it firmly. Clone size is stated in some rows and not others, as once, few, many or a class when expanded.

TRBJ1-6	TRBV28	.	.	TGTGCCAGCACCATCCACCCGGGGTCACCCCTCCACTTT	CASTIHPGSPLHF
TRBJ1-1	TRBV2	.	.	TGTGCCAGCAAAGCTTTCTGGAACACTGAAGCTTTCTTT	CASKAFWNTEAFF
TRBJ2-1	TRBV9	.	.	TGTGCCAGCAGCGTATATGGGGCGTACAATGAGCAGTTCTTC	CASSVYGAYNEQFF
TRBJ1-4	TRBV28	.	TRBD1	TGTGCCAGCAGTCCTCGGACAGGGGGCTATGAAAAACTGTTTTTT	CASSPRTGGYEKLFF
TRBJ1-2	TRBV27	once	TRBD1	TGTGCCAGCAGTTCGGGACAGCACATACAAGGCTACACCTTC	CASSSGQHIQGYTF
TRBJ2-7	TRBV6-6	.	.	TGTGCCAGCAGTTACTCCTCCCGGGAGCAGTACTTC	CASSYSSREQYF
TRBJ2-1	TRBV21-1	.	.	TGTGCCAGCAGCGTGCGACAGGGCGGGAAATACAATGAGCAGTTCTTC	CASSVRQGGKYNEQFF
TRBJ2-7	TRBV28	.	TRBD1	TGTGCCAGCAGCCCTGGGACAGGGGGCCTCTTCACCTACGAGCAGTACTTC	CASSPGTGGLFTYEQYF
TRBJ2-5	TRBV28	.	TRBD1	TGTGCCAGCAGTTTCCCGGACAGGGAAGAGACCCAGTACTTC	CASSFPDREETQYF
TRBJ1-3	TRBV11-2	.	TRBD1	TGTGCCAGCAGCTTACCGACAGGGGGCTCTGGAAACACCATATATTTT	CASSLPTGGSGNTIYF
TRBJ2-1	TRBV5-4	.	TRBD1	TGTGCCAGCACCACCGATCGAGGACAGGGGTACAATGAGCAGTTCTTC	CASTTDRGQGYNEQFF
TRBJ2-7	TRBV5-5	.	.	TGTGCCAGCAGCTCCGGATACAGTTTGTTCTACGAGCAGTACTTC	CASSSGYSLFYEQYF
TRBJ2-7	TRBV5-8	.	TRBD1	TGTGCCAGCAGCGTTGACAGGGGTATTACCTACGAGCAGTACTTC	CASSVDRGITYEQYF
TRBJ2-1	TRBV27	.	TRBD2	TGTGCCAGCAGTGATCGACTAGCGGGAGGGCGGACTGAGCAGTTCTTC	CASSDRLAGGRTEQFF
TRBJ2-1	TRBV29-1	once	.	TGCAGCGTTGCTGGGCGCCGGACAGACTCCTACAATGAGCAGTTCTTC	CSVAGRRTDSYNEQFF
TRBJ2-3	TRBV9	.	.	TGCGCCAGCAGCGTGGACAGTACTCCCAGGGATACGCAGTATTTT	CASSVDSTPRDTQYF
TRBJ1-1	TRBV5-6	.	TRBD1	TGTGCCAGCAGCTTAAACAGAAGGGGGCCCGGTGCTGAAGCTTTCTTT	CASSLNRRGPGAEAFF
TRBJ2-1	TRBV5-4	.	.	TGTGCCAGCAGCTTCGGCGGCGGATCCTACAATGAGCAGTTCTTC	CASSFGGGSYNEQFF
TRBJ2-3	TRBV7-9	.	.	TGTGCCAGCAGGCGCGGGAGCACAGATACGCAGTATTTT	CASRRGSTDTQYF
TRBJ1-4	TRBV6-6	.	TRBD1	TGTGCCAGCAGTTACCCGACAGGGGCCCTTGAAAAACTGTTTTTT	CASSYPTGALEKLFF
TRBJ2-7	TRBV9	.	.	TGTGCCAGCAGCCCACAAGACAGCTACGAGCAGTACTTC	CASSPQDSYEQYF
TRBJ2-7	TRBV28	.	.	TGTGCCAGCAGGTTGGACAGCTACGAGCAGTACTTC	CASRLDSYEQYF
TRBJ2-1	TRBV7-8	.	TRBD1	TGTGCCAGCAGCTTTCATCGGAACAGGGGGCTTAGTAAATGGTCCTACAATGAGCAGTTCTTC	CASSFHRNRGLSKWSYNEQFF
TRBJ1-1	TRBV4-3	.	TRBD1	TGCGCCAGCAGCCCGGACAGGACTCACACTGAAGCTTTCTTT	CASSPDRTHTEAFF
TRBJ2-5	TRBV6-5	.	.	TGTGCCAGCAGTTATCCGGGTCAAGAGACCCAGTACTTC	CASSYPGQETQYF
TRBJ1-1	TRBV2	.	.	TGTGCCAGCAGTGTCCGGGGCACTGAAGCTTTCTTT	CASSVRGTEAFF
TRBJ2-5	TRBV11-2	.	TRBD2	TGTGCCAGCAGCTTTAGGAGCCTAGCGGAGATCCAAGAGACCCAGTACTTC	CASSFRSLAEIQETQYF